This T cell receptor beta chain was profiled in a study of blood T cell repertoires in COVID-19 (dated by TCRdb to about 2020). For the wider study: Samples from collaborators originated in the United States, Italy and Spain and spanned both the acute and convalescent phases of COVID-19. Deeply sampled blood TCRbeta repertoires from subjects exposed to, actively infected with, or recovered from COVID-19 were included in the dataset. Where available, HLA class I and class II types were taken from metadata supplied by the sample provider and were not determined by assay-based typing. The prospective study material was composed of cDNA or gDNA derived from T cells, B-cell-depleted T cells, or PBMCs. The repertoires were released in a freely available public database intended as a resource for research on the immune response to SARS-CoV-2. Nearly every sample came with metadata listing a de-identified subject ID, COVID-19 status, age in years and sex. The samples were drawn from two sources: the first 160 participants of the ongoing ImmuneRACE study, and 1,000 to 1,500 subjects contributed by 6 global collaborators. Broad study findings and their caveats: The amount of clinical and demographic metadata varied by source and participant and was provided uncurated.

Details on this clone: It lacks a known antigen. Qualities for individual bases were not recorded, and no much larger clone is one base off.

The CDR3 contains 14 residues, cysteine and phenylalanine counted. Just the 42-base CDR3 DNA is kept, in frame starting at base 1. The V end loses 1 base and the J end loses 7 bases, and a stretch of 9 bases separates them. As encoded in the germline V gene, CDR1 is SGHDT while CDR2 is YYEEEE. TCRbeta CDR3 regions were amplified from genomic DNA using the immunoSEQ Assay, a bias-controlled multiplex PCR. The published analysis was carried out like this. Within the assay, amplification of reference gene primers was used to estimate how many nucleated cells each sample contained. Sequence reads were collapsed and filtered to measure the absolute abundance of every unique TCRbeta CDR3 rearrangement. For each sample, productive Simpson clonality was calculated by taking the square root of Simpson's diversity index across productive rearrangements. As stored in TCRdb, this immuneACCESS dataset retains in-frame rearrangements with V and J assigned. A fraction of the clones does not appear; measured against another copy, unresolved V genes explain less than half of the discrepancy, and the remainder lacks a known reason. The DNA gave D and trimming, while V, J and clone size come from that table. This sample comprises about 150,000 clones, 83% of them detected only once. The top ten clones comprise about 12% of the sample.

One collaborating source in Seattle enrolled patients while the patients were actively infected and followed the patients over time throughout the course of disease. Each collaborating institution followed its own protocols to collect whole blood in K2EDTA tubes. For TCRbeta analysis, collaborators shipped samples in one of three forms: frozen whole blood, isolated PBMCs, or DNA extracted from either of those sample types. The sequenced sample was peripheral blood. The sequence joins TRBV5-6 to TRBJ1-6, with TRBD1 tentatively as D gene (5 bases match). The source of this sequence is a woman aged 55-70 years with COVID-19, enrolled during active disease. The bases are TGTGCCAGCAGCTTGCGGACATTGAATTCACCCCTCCACTTT. This gives the protein CASSLRTLNSPLHF.